This T cell receptor beta chain was sequenced for a study of CD8 T cells in Susac syndrome. The CDR3 length is 13 residues. The germline V gene has CDR1 DFQATT and CDR2 SNEGSKA (reference sequence). V dropped 3 bases and J dropped 3 bases, with 8 bases sitting between them. Reverse transcription used roughly 0.45 to 1 ug RNA and random hexamers. MiXCR, applied by TCRdb to the immunoSEQ multiplex PCR reads, yields one record per CDR3 protein. This table holds tens of thousands of distinct CDR3 sequences, about 91% found once. The gene calls are TRBV20-1 and TRBJ2-2; TRBD2 is a possible D gene (6 bases). This sequence was found in a human donor with multiple sclerosis. Sequences were obtained from CD8+ T cells from PBMCs. The CDR3 loop reads CSARWRDTGELFF. In DNA, the CDR3 is TGCAGTGCTAGGTGGAGGGACACCGGGGAGCTGTTTTTT.